The sequence of this T cell receptor (beta chain) was determined in a study of cytotoxic CD8 clonotypes in ibrutinib-treated CLL. Study at large: Outcomes included around 24 partial and 2 complete responses; after median roughly six years, approximately 14 stayed remitted and 12 progressed. Response sampling took place at median around 12 months of treatment, range 6 to 36. Study-level results: Once treatment began, public clonotypes, which were uncommon, contracted or stayed stable.

Generated by immunoSEQ multiplex PCR, the TCRdb table keeps only in-frame clones and is missing some. Of around 250,000 clones listed, 60% to 75% are singletons. With regard to this clone: What it binds is not known.

Genomic DNA for TCR beta libraries, around 2 micrograms, came from cryopreserved PBMCs. CDR1 and CDR2 from the germline V gene are LNHDA and SQIVND (reference sequence). V was clipped by 5 bases and J by 5 bases; unmatched bases: 7. There are 15 residues in the CDR3. The receptor's source is a human donor with chronic lymphocytic leukemia. The V call is TRBV19, the J call TRBJ2-7; 12 bases align to TRBD2. The sequences come from PBMCs, collected after 24 months of ibrutinib treatment. For the CDR3, the DNA is TGTGCCAGTAGTCCGACTAGCGGGAGCTTAGACGAGCAGTACTTC. It translates to CASSPTSGSLDEQYF. Together with reference TRBV19 and TRBJ2-7, the CDR3 gives the full variable domain: DGGITQSPKYLFRKEGQNVTLSCEQNLNHDAMYWYRQDPGQGLRLIYYSQIVNDFQKGDIAEGYSVSREKKESFPLTVTSAQKNPTAFYLCASSPTSGSLDEQYFGPGTRLTVT.